The 23 T cell receptor beta chains in this list originate from one sample, sequenced in a study of T cell repertoires in cytomegalovirus infection. TCRdb analysed the reads with MiXCR anew, one entry per CDR3 protein. Of about 200,000 distinct CDR3 sequences in the sample, about a tenth were seen once. Material for sequencing was PBMCs. The receptors here all came from a human donor in good health (CMV status not recorded). Some clones in this sample may be carry-over from other donors' samples.

This rearrangement joins TRBV28 to TRBJ2-5, with D maybe TRBD1 (7 bases). Germline CDR1 reads MDHEN; CDR2 reads SYDVKM. Trimming pared 6 bases from V and 2 bases from J, leaving 13 bases between. This CDR3 contains 14 residues. This CDR3 reads CASRSGGLQETQYF. In DNA form, the CDR3 reads TGTGCCAGCAGGTCAGGGGGGTTACAAGAGACCCAGTACTTC.

This clonotype has at least ten counts. The chain has TRBV10-3 and TRBJ2-7; D is uncertain. Between the trimmed V and J ends, which lost 0 bases and 3 bases, there was a span of 3 bases. This CDR3 is 12 amino acids long. Per germline, CDR1 ENHRY and CDR2 SYGVKD. CDR3: CAISESRYEQYF. The CDR3 coding sequence is TGTGCCATCAGTGAGTCCCGCTACGAGCAGTACTTC.

The gene calls are TRBV25-1 and TRBJ1-4; 7 nucleotides line up with TRBD1. The junction had 14 bases not matched to a gene; V was cut back by 5 bases and J by 5 bases. The germline gives CDR1 MGHDK, CDR2 SYGVNS. CDR3 length: 17 residues. The chain's CDR3 is CASSSRRTGRQNEKLFF. The CDR3 region has the DNA TGTGCCAGCAGTAGCAGGAGGACAGGCCGCCAGAATGAAAAACTGTTTTTT.

This clonotype has at least ten counts. This chain links TRBV7-9 with TRBJ1-6, with D tentatively TRBD1 (5 bases). The CDR3 is 14 residues long. Trimming shortened V by 1 base and J by 7 bases, and 8 bases separated the two germline ends. Per germline, CDR1 SEHNR and CDR2 FQNEAQ (reference sequence). CDR3 protein: CASSLEGENSPLHF. The CDR3 DNA reads TGTGCCAGCAGCTTAGAAGGGGAGAATTCACCCCTCCACTTT.

There are many counts of this clonotype. The V call is TRBV7-8, the J call TRBJ1-6; weak D call: TRBD1 (5 bases). The CDR3 is 16 residues long. Germline V gene lookup returns CDR1 SGHVS and CDR2 FQNEAQ. Trimming cost V 6 bases and J 7 bases, with 19 bases left between them. The CDR3 spells CASRNVGQGTNSPLHF. The CDR3 DNA is TGTGCCAGCAGGAACGTAGGGCAGGGCACAAATTCACCCCTCCACTTT.

This clonotype was observed a handful of times. The chain joins TRBV27 to TRBJ1-4; D is unclear. Germline assignment: CDR1 MNHEY and CDR2 SMNVEV (reference sequence). This CDR3 is 14 amino acids long. The V end lost 5 bases, the J end lost 6 bases, and 13 bases lay between the germline ends. The CDR3 nucleotides read TGTGCCAGCAGTAGAGGAACGACGGATGAAAAACTGTTTTTT. It codes for CASSRGTTDEKLFF.

This clonotype showed up many times. The chain links TRBV7-2 to TRBJ2-7; D ambiguous. This CDR3 spans 13 amino acids. Germline V gene data show CDR1 as SGHTA and CDR2 as FQGNSA. The ends were cut back, 5 bases at V and 6 bases at J, with 14 bases in the middle. The CDR3 nucleotides are TGTGCCAGCAGCCCCGCAGGAGTCCGCGAGCAGTACTTC. Amino acid sequence: CASSPAGVREQYF.

V gene TRBV25-1 combines with J gene TRBJ2-2; D is uncertain. The germline V gene has CDR1 MGHDK and CDR2 SYGVNS. CDR3 length: 13 residues. V shed 1 base and J shed 8 bases, with 8 bases lying between them. CDR3 DNA sequence: TGTGCCAGCAGTGAATTAGAAGAGGGGGAGCTGTTTTTT. Translation gives CASSELEEGELFF.

This clonotype was counted many times. V is TRBV6-1 and J is TRBJ1-5; 8 bases agree with TRBD1. CDR3 size: 14 residues. Germline V gene lookup returns CDR1 MNHNS and CDR2 SASEGT. The junction had 10 bases not matched to a gene; V was cut back by 10 bases and J by 5 bases. CDR3: CATHGQGGHQPQHF. As DNA, the CDR3 is TGTGCCACTCATGGACAGGGAGGCCATCAGCCCCAGCATTTT.

This clonotype was observed a handful of times. The V gene is TRBV29-1, the J gene TRBJ2-1, with 13 bases aligning to TRBD2. The germline V gene has CDR1 SQVTM and CDR2 ANQGSEA. V lost 5 bases and J lost 6; bases outside the gene matches: 10. The CDR3 has 16 residues. The CDR3 loop reads CSVPAWTSGRGNEQFF. The CDR3 DNA is TGCAGCGTTCCGGCCTGGACTAGCGGGAGAGGCAATGAGCAGTTCTTC.

This clonotype was seen a handful of times. This sequence joins TRBV2 and TRBJ1-2, with D unclear. CDR3 length: 12 amino acids. V dropped 6 bases and J dropped 4 bases, with 9 bases sitting between them. Germline V gene sequence: CDR1 SNHLY, CDR2 FYNNEI. CDR3 residues: CASSTPLYGYTF. CDR3 in DNA: TGTGCCAGCAGCACCCCCCTCTATGGCTACACCTTC.

At least ten counts were recorded for this clonotype. The chain carries TRBV7-6 and TRBJ1-5, with D unresolved. The germline V and J ends were trimmed by 0 bases and 6 bases, with 9 bases remaining between them. Germline V gene lookup returns CDR1 SGHVS and CDR2 FNYEAQ. This CDR3 has 14 amino acids. The CDR3 spells CASSLAGYTQPQHF. The CDR3 DNA follows: TGTGCCAGCAGCTTAGCAGGGTATACTCAGCCCCAGCATTTT.

This clonotype was counted at least ten times. V and J are TRBV7-2 and TRBJ1-2; maybe TRBD1 (6 bases). This CDR3 region has 15 residues. CDR1 and CDR2 (germline): SGHTA, FQGNSA. V lost 2 bases and J lost 4, with 14 bases in between. In nucleotides, the CDR3 is TGTGCCAGCAGCTTAATGGGGATAGGGGGCTATGGCTACACCTTC. Amino acid sequence: CASSLMGIGGYGYTF.

This clonotype was detected many times. The chain employs TRBV19 and TRBJ2-3; TRBD2 is a possible D gene (6 bases). CDR3 length: 17 residues. Looked up from germline, CDR1 is LNHDA and CDR2 is SQIVND (reference sequence). Trimming left V 4 bases short and J 5 bases short, with 22 bases between. CDR3 sequence reads: CASSRVATRGRGDTQYF. The CDR3 region has the DNA TGTGCCAGTAGTAGGGTCGCGACTAGAGGTCGAGGAGATACGCAGTATTTT.

This clonotype was seen at least ten times. The chain combines TRBV2 with TRBJ2-3; TRBD2 matches 9 bases. The CDR3 length is 18 residues. The junction had 13 bases not matched to a gene; V was cut back by 1 base and J by 5 bases. Germline assignment: CDR1 SNHLY and CDR2 FYNNEI. The CDR3 sequence is CASSEGRLADGGKDTQYF. DNA of the CDR3: TGTGCCAGCAGTGAAGGGCGACTAGCGGATGGTGGTAAAGATACGCAGTATTTT.

The J gene is TRBJ1-5, the V gene TRBV28; D uncertain. Trimming stripped 2 bases from V and 3 bases from J, with 14 bases between. Germline values: CDR1 MDHEN, CDR2 SYDVKM. The CDR3 consists of 16 residues. The CDR3 region has the DNA TGTGCCAGCAGTTTAAAGGCAGTCTTTGACAATCAGCCCCAGCATTTT. It yields the protein CASSLKAVFDNQPQHF.

A few counts support this clonotype. The chain is built from TRBV28 and TRBJ1-2, with TRBD1 matching 9 bases. The junction had 10 bases not matched to a gene; V was cut back by 10 bases and J by 7 bases. Germline-derived CDR1 and CDR2 are MDHEN and SYDVKM. CDR3 length equals 13 residues. CDR3 amino acids: CATIWDRDSGYTF. The DNA for the CDR3 is TGTGCCACCATATGGGACAGGGATTCTGGCTACACCTTC.

The sample holds many counts of this clonotype. This chain connects TRBV7-2 to TRBJ2-3; possibly TRBD2 for D (7 bases). V dropped 1 base and J dropped 4 bases, with 18 bases sitting between them. CDR3 size: 17 residues. The germline gives CDR1 SGHTA, CDR2 FQGNSA. This CDR3 reads CASSLGDWGGAADTQYF. For the CDR3, the DNA is TGTGCCAGCAGCTTAGGGGATTGGGGGGGGGCCGCAGATACGCAGTATTTT.

The V gene is TRBV12-3 or TRBV12-4, the J gene TRBJ2-7, with 7 bases lining up with TRBD1. The CDR3 spans 14 residues. The trim removed 2 bases at V and 3 bases at J, leaving 4 bases unmatched. The CDR3 DNA sequence: TGTGCCAGCAGTTTAAAGGGGGCGGTCTACGAGCAGTACTTC. It translates to CASSLKGAVYEQYF.

This clonotype has just a few counts. The chain uses TRBV7-2 and TRBJ2-6, with no clear D. CDR3 length: 18 amino acids. V was cut by 5 bases and J by 0 bases, with 17 bases left in between. Germline V gene sequence: CDR1 SGHTA, CDR2 FQGNSA. The CDR3 is CASSIRRTPSSGANVLTF. The CDR3 region has the DNA TGTGCCAGCAGCATTAGAAGAACACCCAGCTCTGGGGCCAACGTCCTGACTTTC.

This clonotype was seen ten or more times. The rearrangement uses TRBV18 and TRBJ2-2; D may be TRBD1 (6 bases). V lost 1 base, J lost 4 bases, and 13 bases lay in between. The length of the CDR3 is 16 residues. Germline CDR1 reads KGHSH; CDR2 reads LQKENI. In nucleotides, the CDR3 is TGTGCCAGCTCACCACTCGCAGGGGAACTCACCGGGGAGCTGTTTTTT. Its translation is CASSPLAGELTGELFF.

In its sample, this clonotype was seen a few times. This chain uses TRBV6-2 or TRBV6-3 with TRBJ2-1, with 12 bases that match TRBD2. The CDR3 is 19 amino acids. Germline-derived CDR1 and CDR2 are MNHEY and SVGEGT. With 7 bases clipped from V and 0 bases from J, the junction kept 13 bases outside the gene matches. Here the CDR3 DNA reads TGTGCCAGCAAACCCGGACTAGCGGGACTTATTAGCTCCTACAATGAGCAGTTCTTC. As protein: CASKPGLAGLISSYNEQFF.

This clonotype was recorded at least ten times. This sequence joins TRBV30 and TRBJ1-6; D not resolved. Trimming removed 5 bases at V and 8 bases at J, with 28 bases between. Germline values: CDR1 GTSNPN, CDR2 SVGIG (reference sequence). The CDR3 runs to 18 residues. The chain's CDR3 is CAWGYTGSRGAAYSPLHF. Here the CDR3 DNA reads TGTGCCTGGGGGTACACGGGGTCGCGCGGTGCCGCATATTCACCCCTCCACTTT.